These 22 T cell receptor beta chains originate from one sample sequenced in a study of PD-1 blockade in classical Hodgkin lymphoma (dated by TCRdb to between 2020 and 2021). The library was obtained by the immunoSEQ multiplex PCR assay. TCRdb took this table from immuneACCESS and kept in-frame rearrangements with V and J called. Such tables lack part of the clones; where checked against another copy, unresolved V genes explain under half of the gap, and the rest is unexplained. In all, the sample holds approximately 25,000 clones, and 60% to 85% of those were seen once. The ten largest clones take up 2.4% of the sample. The label giving this sample's time point can be read as: cycle 1 day 1 (C1D1), immediately before nivolumab initiation. All trial patients had relapsed after autologous stem cell transplantation, with cohorts A, B and C differing in prior brentuximab vedotin exposure. Using a Miltenyi CD4+ T cell isolation kit, CD4+ T cells were purified from thawed PBMCs through magnetic negative selection.

Sequencing was performed on CD4+ T cells from blood, taken at baseline. The receptors stem from a human donor with classical Hodgkin lymphoma.

In its sample, this clone was seen a few times. The chain recombines TRBV5-4 with TRBJ1-2; 7 positions agree with TRBD1. Germline V CDR1 and CDR2: SGHNT, YYREEE (reference sequence). The V segment lost 4 bases and the J segment 7 bases; nucleotides outside the gene matches: 4. This CDR3 contains 12 residues. The CDR3 is CASSKDRVGYTF. The CDR3 coding sequence is TGTGCCAGCAGCAAAGACAGGGTTGGCTACACCTTC.

The chain carries TRBV2 and TRBJ2-3, with D tentatively TRBD1 (6 bases). Trimming pared 5 bases from V and 1 base from J, leaving 13 bases between. CDR3 length: 15 residues. The germline CDR1 and CDR2 sequences are SNHLY and FYNNEI. CDR3 DNA: TGTGCCAGCAGTATCTACAGGGTGGGCACAGATACGCAGTATTTT. It is translated as CASSIYRVGTDTQYF. The complete variable domain, with remaining parts taken from reference TRBV2 and TRBJ2-3, reads EPEVTQTPSHQVTQMGQEVILRCVPISNHLYFYWYRQILGQKVEFLVSFYNNEISEKSEIFDDQFSVERPDGSNFTLKIRSTKLEDSAMYFCASSIYRVGTDTQYFGPGTRLTVL.

The chain is built from TRBV6-5 and TRBJ1-5, with 7 bases that match TRBD1. CDR1 and CDR2 (germline): MNHEY, SVGAGI. CDR3 size: 14 residues. Trimming took 0 bases from V and 5 from J; bases not matched to a gene: 1. The CDR3 region is CASSYSRGDQPQHF. The CDR3 DNA is TGTGCCAGCAGTTACTCCAGGGGGGATCAGCCCCAGCATTTT.

The V gene is TRBV19, the J gene TRBJ2-2; 9 nucleotides align to TRBD1. Germline trimming cut 6 bases from V and 4 bases from J; bases unmatched to any gene: 9. The CDR3 covers 16 residues. Germline loops: CDR1 LNHDA, CDR2 SQIVND (reference sequence). The CDR3 is CASRTPGQGSTGELFF. The CDR3 region has the DNA TGTGCCAGTAGAACCCCGGGACAGGGATCCACCGGGGAGCTGTTTTTT.

This sequence joins TRBV6-5 and TRBJ2-1; tentative D call: TRBD1 (5 bases). V dropped 5 bases and J dropped 3 bases, with 11 bases sitting between them. The V gene's germline CDR1 is MNHEY and CDR2 SVGAGI. The CDR3 covers 14 residues. The CDR3 DNA is TGTGCCAGCAGTCGCCAGGGTGGCTACAATGAGCAGTTCTTC. Residues: CASSRQGGYNEQFF.

The V call is TRBV7-4, the J call TRBJ2-7; D possibly uses TRBD1 or TRBD2 (6 bases each). CDR1 and CDR2 from the germline V gene are SGHVT and SQSDAQ. This CDR3 has 15 amino acids. Deletions cut 5 bases from V and 1 base from J, with 15 bases between. The chain's CDR3 is CASSDAGHKSYEQYF. The CDR3, as DNA: TGTGCCAGCAGCGACGCGGGACACAAGTCCTACGAGCAGTACTTC.

The DNA of the CDR3 is TGTGCCAGCAGCTTAGGATCTGGGACAGTAGACACTGAAGCTTTCTTT. This sequence encodes CASSLGSGTVDTEAFF. The chain has TRBV7-9 and TRBJ1-1; 7 nucleotides line up with TRBD1. Germline V gene data show CDR1 as SEHNR and CDR2 as FQNEAQ (reference sequence). Trimming cost V 1 base and J 3 bases; bases outside gene matches: 8. The CDR3 has 16 amino acids.

V is TRBV29-1 and J is TRBJ2-7; D uncertain. Trimming left V 4 bases short and J 8 bases short, with 15 bases between. Germline CDR1 is SQVTM and CDR2 is ANQGSEA. This CDR3 region has 12 residues. CDR3 nucleotide sequence: TGCAGCGTTGCGGGCGCCGGGTTGAAGCAGTACTTC. This translates into CSVAGAGLKQYF.

The V gene is TRBV7-2, the J gene TRBJ2-3, with 10 bases aligning to TRBD2. This CDR3 spans 17 amino acids. CDR1 SGHTA and CDR2 FQGNSA come from the germline V gene. Trimming cost V 4 bases and J 3 bases; bases outside gene matches: 10. CDR3 residues: CASSSLTAGGWTDTQYF. CDR3 coding DNA: TGTGCCAGCAGCTCCTTGACAGCGGGGGGGTGGACAGATACGCAGTATTTT.

This chain joins TRBV6-6 and TRBJ1-4; TRBD1 might be the D (5 bases). The germline V gene encodes CDR1 MNHNY and CDR2 SVGAGI (reference sequence). Trimming pared 2 bases from V and 8 bases from J, leaving 9 bases between. This CDR3 spans 13 amino acids. The chain's CDR3 is CASSYRGGEKLFF. In nucleotides, the CDR3 is TGTGCCAGCAGTTACAGGGGTGGCGAAAAACTGTTTTTT.

A single count supports this clone. This chain connects TRBV18 to TRBJ2-3, with 8 bases lining up with TRBD1. The germline gives CDR1 KGHSH, CDR2 LQKENI. V shed 8 bases, J shed 3 bases, and the junction held 10 bases outside the gene matches. The CDR3 loop spans 15 amino acids. CDR3 nucleotides: TGTGCCAGCCTATTGGACAGGGAAACAACAGATACGCAGTATTTT. It specifies CASLLDRETTDTQYF.

The gene calls are TRBV5-6 and TRBJ2-4; TRBD2 might be the D (5 bases). This CDR3 is 13 amino acids long. V was pared by 5 bases and J by 6 bases, with 12 bases between. The V gene's germline CDR1 is SGHDT and CDR2 YYEEEE. CDR3 sequence reads: CASRGSLANIQYF. CDR3 bases: TGTGCCAGCAGGGGGAGTCTCGCAAACATTCAGTACTTC.

This chain uses TRBV7-8 with TRBJ1-6, with D possibly being TRBD1 (5 bases). Deletions cut 2 bases from V and 9 bases from J, with 20 bases between. The CDR3 covers 17 residues. CDR1 is SGHVS, CDR2 FQNEAQ, per germline. CDR3 nucleotides: TGTGCCAGCAGCTTAAGGGGCACCGATCCTTTTAGTTCACCCCTCCACTTT. Translated: CASSLRGTDPFSSPLHF.

V usage is TRBV11-2 and J usage is TRBJ2-2; no clear D gene. Trimming took 7 bases from V and 4 from J, leaving 4 bases between them. This CDR3 has 11 amino acids. Germline values: CDR1 SGHAT, CDR2 FQNNGV. CDR3 nucleotide sequence: TGTGCCAGCACCGTCACCGGGGAGCTGTTTTTT. This translates into CASTVTGELFF.

This clone was counted once. The chain is built from TRBV7-9 and TRBJ2-7; D is perhaps TRBD1 (5 bases). The germline gives CDR1 SEHNR, CDR2 FQNEAQ (reference sequence). Deletions cut 8 bases from V and 2 bases from J, with 19 bases between. The CDR3 runs to 15 residues. CDR3 protein: CASRSGLNRPYEQYF. Written as DNA, the CDR3 is TGTGCCAGCCGATCGGGCCTGAACAGGCCCTACGAGCAGTACTTC. The full variable domain, rest sourced from reference TRBV7-9 and TRBJ2-7, is DTGVSQNPRHKITKRGQNVTFRCDPISEHNRLYWYRQTLGQGPEFLTYFQNEAQLEKSRLLSDRFSAERPKGSFSTLEIQRTEQGDSAMYLCASRSGLNRPYEQYFGPGTRLTVT.

Only one count was recorded for this clone. The chain couples TRBV5-6 to TRBJ1-2; possibly TRBD1 for D (6 bases). The germline CDR1 and CDR2 sequences are SGHDT and YYEEEE. The CDR3 sequence is 13 residues long. Trimming left V 4 bases short and J 5 bases short, with 12 bases between. In nucleotides, the CDR3 is TGTGCCAGCAGCCCCACAGGGATTTATGGCTACACCTTC. This codes for CASSPTGIYGYTF.

Here the CDR3 DNA reads TGTGCCAGCAGTGAATTTCAGTGGAGTGGCGTTGGTTACGAGCAGTACTTC. This translates into CASSEFQWSGVGYEQYF. This rearrangement joins TRBV6-1 to TRBJ2-7; D ambiguous. Germline V CDR1 and CDR2: MNHNS, SASEGT. The V and J ends lost 2 bases and 4 bases respectively, with 21 bases between them. There are 17 residues in the CDR3.

This chain links TRBV18 with TRBJ1-1, with D perhaps TRBD1 (5 bases). V was clipped by 3 bases and J by 5 bases, with 19 bases between them. Germline lookup yields CDR1 KGHSH and CDR2 LQKENI. This CDR3 is 16 amino acids long. The CDR3 protein is CASSPRGAGSRTEAFF. CDR3 nucleotides: TGTGCCAGCTCACCCCGAGGAGCAGGGTCCAGAACTGAAGCTTTCTTT.

The rearrangement links TRBV23-1 to TRBJ1-5; 10 positions agree with TRBD1. TRBV23-1 belongs to the ORF category, with a function that is uncertain. This CDR3 is built from 15 residues. J was trimmed by 5 bases and V by 2 bases; bases with no gene match: 3. For the CDR3, the DNA is TGCGCCAGCAGTCAAGGGGACAGGGGAGATCAGCCCCAGCATTTT. Residues: CASSQGDRGDQPQHF.

This chain uses TRBV21-1 with TRBJ1-1; the tabulated D call, TRBD1, remains unverified against the DNA. TRBV21-1 is recorded as a pseudogene. This CDR3 region has 12 residues. As DNA, the CDR3 is TGTGCCACAGCGACAGAGAACACTGAAGCTTTCTTT. Residues: CATATENTEAFF.

The V and J genes are TRBV5-1 and TRBJ1-3; D is ambiguous. Germline-derived CDR1 and CDR2 are SGHRS and YFSETQ. CDR3 length equals 15 residues. Trimming left V 4 bases short and J 2 bases short, with 13 bases between. The CDR3 sequence is CASSMNSGAGNTIYF. The CDR3 nucleotides read TGCGCCAGCAGCATGAACAGTGGGGCTGGAAACACCATATATTTT.

The chain employs TRBV6-1 and TRBJ2-5, with 8 positions matching TRBD2. Germline-derived CDR1 and CDR2 are MNHNS and SASEGT. Trimming removed 5 bases from V and 4 bases from J; junction bases left unmatched: 9. The CDR3 has 15 amino acids. CDR3: CASSHTLAGGETQYF. DNA of the CDR3: TGTGCCAGCAGTCATACACTTGCGGGGGGAGAGACCCAGTACTTC.